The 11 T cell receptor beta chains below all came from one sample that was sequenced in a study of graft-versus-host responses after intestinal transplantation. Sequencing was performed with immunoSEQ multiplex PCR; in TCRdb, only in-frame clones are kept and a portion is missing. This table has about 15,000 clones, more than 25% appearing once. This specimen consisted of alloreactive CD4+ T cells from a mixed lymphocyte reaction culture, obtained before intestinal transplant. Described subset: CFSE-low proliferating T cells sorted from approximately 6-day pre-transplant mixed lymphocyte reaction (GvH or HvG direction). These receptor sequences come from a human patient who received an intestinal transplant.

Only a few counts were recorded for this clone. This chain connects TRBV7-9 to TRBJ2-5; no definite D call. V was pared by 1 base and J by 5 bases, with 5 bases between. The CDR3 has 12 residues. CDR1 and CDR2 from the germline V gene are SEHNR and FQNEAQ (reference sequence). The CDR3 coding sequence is TGTGCCAGCAGCTTAGATTTCGAGACCCAGTACTTC. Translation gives CASSLDFETQYF.

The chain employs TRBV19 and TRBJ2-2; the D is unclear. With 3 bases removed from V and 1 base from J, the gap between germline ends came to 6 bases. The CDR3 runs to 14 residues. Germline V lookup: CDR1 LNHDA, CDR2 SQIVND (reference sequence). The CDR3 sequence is CASSMNGNTGELFF. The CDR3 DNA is TGTGCCAGTAGTATGAACGGGAACACCGGGGAGCTGTTTTTT.

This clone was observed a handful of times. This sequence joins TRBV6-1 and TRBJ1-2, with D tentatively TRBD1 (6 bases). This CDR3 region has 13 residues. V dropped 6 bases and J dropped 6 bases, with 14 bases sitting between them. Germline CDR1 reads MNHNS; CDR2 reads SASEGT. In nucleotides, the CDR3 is TGTGCCAGCAGACCGACAGGAACGGATGGCTACACCTTC. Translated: CASRPTGTDGYTF.

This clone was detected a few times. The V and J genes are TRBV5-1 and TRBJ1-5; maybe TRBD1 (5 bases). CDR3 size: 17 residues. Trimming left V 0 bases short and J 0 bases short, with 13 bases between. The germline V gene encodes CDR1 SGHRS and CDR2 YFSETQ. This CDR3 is CASSLGGLTHSNQPQHF. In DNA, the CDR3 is TGCGCCAGCAGCTTGGGGGGCCTGACACATAGCAATCAGCCCCAGCATTTT.

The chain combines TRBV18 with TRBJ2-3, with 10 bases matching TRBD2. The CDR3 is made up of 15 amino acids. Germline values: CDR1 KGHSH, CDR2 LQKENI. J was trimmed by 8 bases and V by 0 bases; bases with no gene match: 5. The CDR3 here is CASSPPLAGEGTQYF. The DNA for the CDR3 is TGTGCCAGCTCACCACCCCTAGCGGGAGAGGGTACGCAGTATTTT.

In nucleotides, the CDR3 is TGCGCCAGCAGCCGACCAAGGGGGGATGGCTACACCTTC. Translating it yields CASSRPRGDGYTF. The chain combines TRBV4-1 with TRBJ1-2, with a possible D match to TRBD1 (6 bases). Germline values: CDR1 MGHRA, CDR2 YSYEKL. CDR3 size: 13 residues. V lost 4 bases and J lost 6, with 12 bases in between.

The CDR3 here is CASSPRTSGTGELFF. The DNA for the CDR3 is TGTGCCAGCAGCCCCCGGACTAGCGGCACCGGGGAGCTGTTTTTT. The chain joins TRBV7-3 to TRBJ2-2; 10 bases fit TRBD2. This CDR3 has 15 residues. Germline V gene data show CDR1 as SGHTA and CDR2 as FQGTGA. V gave up 5 bases and J gave up 4 bases; unmatched junction bases: 4.

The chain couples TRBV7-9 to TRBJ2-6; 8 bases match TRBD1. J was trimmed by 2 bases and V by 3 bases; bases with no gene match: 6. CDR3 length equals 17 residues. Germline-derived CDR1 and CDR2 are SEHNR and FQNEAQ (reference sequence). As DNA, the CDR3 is TGTGCCAGCAGCTTTGCCGTGGGACAGGCTGGGGCCAACGTCCTGACTTTC. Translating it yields CASSFAVGQAGANVLTF.

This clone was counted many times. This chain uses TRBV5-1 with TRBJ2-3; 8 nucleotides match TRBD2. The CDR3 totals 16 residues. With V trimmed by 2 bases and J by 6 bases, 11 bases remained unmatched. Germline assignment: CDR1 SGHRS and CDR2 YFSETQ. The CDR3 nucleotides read TGCGCCAGCAGCTTTGCCTACGGGGGGGGCCAGGATACGCAGTATTTT. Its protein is CASSFAYGGGQDTQYF.

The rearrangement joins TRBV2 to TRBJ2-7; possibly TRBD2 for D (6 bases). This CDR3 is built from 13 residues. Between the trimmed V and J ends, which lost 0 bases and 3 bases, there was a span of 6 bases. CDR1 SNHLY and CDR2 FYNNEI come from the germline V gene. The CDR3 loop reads CASSEAGLYEQYF. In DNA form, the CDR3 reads TGTGCCAGCAGTGAAGCGGGACTCTACGAGCAGTACTTC.

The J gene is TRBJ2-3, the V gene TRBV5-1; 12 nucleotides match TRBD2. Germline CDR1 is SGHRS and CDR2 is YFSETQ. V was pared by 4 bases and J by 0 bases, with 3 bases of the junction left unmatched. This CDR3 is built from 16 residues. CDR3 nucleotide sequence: TGCGCCAGCAGCCAAGGACTAGCGGGAAGCACAGATACGCAGTATTTT. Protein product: CASSQGLAGSTDTQYF. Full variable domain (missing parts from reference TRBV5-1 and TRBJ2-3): KAGVTQTPRYLIKTRGQQVTLSCSPISGHRSVSWYQQTPGQGLQFLFEYFSETQRNKGNFPGRFSGRQFSNSRSEMNVSTLELGDSALYLCASSQGLAGSTDTQYFGPGTRLTVL.